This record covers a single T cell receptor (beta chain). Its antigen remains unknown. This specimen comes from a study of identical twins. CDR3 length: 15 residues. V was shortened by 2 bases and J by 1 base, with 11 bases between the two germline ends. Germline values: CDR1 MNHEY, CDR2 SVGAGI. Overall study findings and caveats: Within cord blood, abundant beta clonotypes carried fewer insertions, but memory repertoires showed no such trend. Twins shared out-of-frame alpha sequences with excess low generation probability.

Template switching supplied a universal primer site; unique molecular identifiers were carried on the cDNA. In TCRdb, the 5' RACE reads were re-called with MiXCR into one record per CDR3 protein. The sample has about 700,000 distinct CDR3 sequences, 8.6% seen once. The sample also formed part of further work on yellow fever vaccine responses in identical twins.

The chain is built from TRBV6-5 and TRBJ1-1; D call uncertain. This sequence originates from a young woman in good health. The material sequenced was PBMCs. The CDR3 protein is CASSYGGDGNTEAFF. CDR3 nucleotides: TGTGCCAGCAGTTACGGAGGAGATGGGAACACTGAAGCTTTCTTT.